This T cell receptor (beta chain) was identified in a study of monozygotic twins with inflammatory bowel disease. The germline V gene encodes CDR1 MNHNS and CDR2 SASEGT. CDR3 length equals 19 residues. TCRdb reworked the 5' RACE reads into one entry per CDR3 protein, no DNA. Its clone listing holds a few hundred thousand distinct CDR3 sequences. Researchers collected around 2.6 ml of blood per donor. Sequenced material: blood. This receptor was identified in a human donor with ulcerative colitis or Crohn's disease, or a healthy co-twin of an affected twin (not recorded which). The chain joins TRBV6-1 to TRBJ2-2; TCRdb's assignment of TRBD1 cannot be checked, as there is no DNA. The CDR3 here is CASSPPIHFEQGWTGELFF.